Shown below are 6 T cell receptor beta chains from a single sample sequenced in a study of cytomegalovirus exposure and HLA in healthy donors. The PCR employed 60 Vbeta primers together with 13 Jbeta primers. Profiling relied on immunoSEQ multiplex PCR, and the TCRdb table lists in-frame clones only, not all of them. The sample lists approximately 86,000 clones, approximately 70% occurring once. Sequenced material: PBMCs. The receptors originated from a man aged 55-75 years in good health and CMV-seronegative.

This clone was picked up a small number of times. The rearrangement uses TRBV28 and TRBJ1-5; D remains ambiguous. Trimming cost V 3 bases and J 2 bases, with 14 bases left between them. Germline values: CDR1 MDHEN, CDR2 SYDVKM. This CDR3 is built from 16 residues. CDR3 sequence: CASSFPYRLGNQPQHF. The CDR3 bases are TGTGCCAGCAGTTTCCCCTACCGGTTGGGCAATCAGCCCCAGCATTTT.

The chain is built from TRBV9 and TRBJ1-2; D unresolved. With 0 bases removed from V and 4 bases from J, the gap between germline ends came to 13 bases. The CDR3 has 15 residues. The germline gives CDR1 SGDLS, CDR2 YYNGEE. The chain's CDR3 is CASSVGPAGGYGYTF. The CDR3 DNA reads TGTGCCAGCAGCGTAGGCCCCGCAGGTGGCTATGGCTACACCTTC. The variable domain in full, with the rest retrieved from reference TRBV9 and TRBJ1-2, is DSGVTQTPKHLITATGQRVTLRCSPRSGDLSVYWYQQSLDQGLQFLIQYYNGEERAKGNILERFSAQQFPDLHSELNLSSLELGDSALYFCASSVGPAGGYGYTFGSGTRLTVV.

The chain employs TRBV10-3 and TRBJ1-4; D may be TRBD1 (6 bases). The CDR3 runs 14 residues. The V and J ends lost 0 bases and 6 bases respectively, with 8 bases between them. Germline V gene data show CDR1 as ENHRY and CDR2 as SYGVKD. Here the CDR3 DNA reads TGTGCCATCAGTGAGTCGTCAGGGGATGAAAAACTGTTTTTT. Its protein product is CAISESSGDEKLFF.

The chain recombines TRBV18 with TRBJ1-1; D call uncertain. Germline CDR1 and CDR2: KGHSH and LQKENI. Trimming pared 2 bases from V and 5 bases from J, leaving 12 bases between. This CDR3 has 14 residues. As DNA, the CDR3 is TGTGCCAGCTCACCATCACCGGGAGAAACTGAAGCTTTCTTT. This translates into CASSPSPGETEAFF.

The V gene is TRBV5-6, the J gene TRBJ2-4; 9 bases align to TRBD1. The CDR3 is 15 residues long. Losses at the gene ends were 4 bases for V and 7 bases for J; bases not matched to a gene: 9. The V gene's germline CDR1 is SGHDT and CDR2 YYEEEE. CDR3 loop: CASSPEQGAGNIQYF. The CDR3 bases are TGTGCCAGCAGCCCTGAACAGGGGGCTGGCAACATTCAGTACTTC.

The gene calls are TRBV20-1 and TRBJ2-7; the D is unclear. This CDR3 is built from 11 residues. Trimming cost V 3 bases and J 6 bases, with 9 bases left between them. Germline-derived CDR1 and CDR2 are DFQATT and SNEGSKA (reference sequence). The CDR3 region is CSASPIGEQYF. The CDR3 DNA is TGCAGTGCTAGCCCGATCGGCGAGCAGTACTTC.